One and the same sample provided the 23 T cell receptor beta chains below, sequenced in a study of cytomegalovirus exposure and HLA in healthy donors. A multiplex PCR was run with 60 Vbeta primers and 13 Jbeta primers. Profiling relied on immunoSEQ multiplex PCR, and the TCRdb table lists in-frame clones only, not all of them. The sample lists 50,000 to 65,000 clones, approximately 77% occurring once. Sequenced material: PBMCs. Source of these receptors: a woman under 30 in good health and CMV-seronegative.

This clone was seen only once. The chain uses TRBV19 and TRBJ2-7; 9 bases are a match to TRBD1. Germline loops: CDR1 LNHDA, CDR2 SQIVND (reference sequence). CDR3 size: 16 residues. J was trimmed by 2 bases and V by 5 bases; bases with no gene match: 10. The chain's CDR3 is CASSSRDREWTYEQYF. CDR3 coding DNA: TGTGCCAGTAGTTCCCGGGACAGGGAATGGACCTACGAGCAGTACTTC.

About this clone: At one end, the junction sequence differs from germline, possibly due to a read error. The rearrangement joins TRBV2 to TRBJ2-4, with TRBD1 as a possible D gene (5 bases). The CDR3 totals 13 residues. Germline CDR1 and CDR2: SNHLY and FYNNEI. Here the CDR3 reads CASSESRVNSQYF. The CDR3 DNA reads as TGTGCCAGCAGTGAGTCCAGGGTGAACAGTCAGTACTTC. Looking up the rest from reference TRBV2 and TRBJ2-4 gives the full variable domain: EPEVTQTPSHQVTQMGQEVILRCVPISNHLYFYWYRQILGQKVEFLVSFYNNEISEKSEIFDDQFSVERPDGSNFTLKIRSTKLEDSAMYFCASSESRVNSQYFGAGTRLSVL.

The chain combines TRBV27 with TRBJ2-1; possibly TRBD2 for D (7 bases). V was pared by 11 bases and J by 3 bases, with 17 bases between. The CDR3 extends over 14 amino acids. The germline V gene encodes CDR1 MNHEY and CDR2 SMNVEV (reference sequence). CDR3 sequence reads: CAVRGREIYNEQFF. The CDR3 DNA is TGTGCCGTAAGGGGGAGGGAGATCTACAATGAGCAGTTCTTC.

Only a few counts were recorded for this clone. The chain recombines TRBV18 with TRBJ2-7; no clear D. The CDR3 is 15 residues long. CDR1 and CDR2 (germline): KGHSH, LQKENI. V dropped 2 bases and J dropped 3 bases, with 14 bases sitting between them. The CDR3 sequence is CASSPRFSRLYEQYF. The CDR3 DNA reads as TGTGCCAGCTCACCAAGGTTTTCCAGACTCTACGAGCAGTACTTC. Full variable domain (missing parts from reference TRBV18 and TRBJ2-7): NAGVMQNPRHLVRRRGQEARLRCSPMKGHSHVYWYRQLPEEGLKFMVYLQKENIIDESGMPKERFSAEFPKEGPSILRIQQVVRGDSAAYFCASSPRFSRLYEQYFGPGTRLTVT.

The chain uses TRBV5-6 and TRBJ2-7; D is perhaps TRBD1 (6 bases). Germline-derived CDR1 and CDR2 are SGHDT and YYEEEE. The CDR3 is 14 residues long. Trimming pared 3 bases from V and 6 bases from J, leaving 16 bases between. CDR3 nucleotides: TGTGCCAGCAGCTCAGGACAGATAGGGCCCGAGCAGTACTTC. Its protein is CASSSGQIGPEQYF. Filled out from reference TRBV5-6 and TRBJ2-7, the complete variable domain reads DAGVTQSPTHLIKTRGQQVTLRCSPKSGHDTVSWYQQALGQGPQFIFQYYEEEERQRGNFPDRFSGHQFPNYSSELNVNALLLGDSALYLCASSSGQIGPEQYFGPGTRLTVT.

J is TRBJ2-2 and V is TRBV7-8, with 13 bases lining up with TRBD2. The CDR3 spans 17 residues. V was clipped by 4 bases and J by 1 base; unmatched bases: 3. Germline CDR1 reads SGHVS; CDR2 reads FQNEAQ. CDR3 sequence (DNA): TGTGCCAGCAGCTCCCGACTAGCGGGAGGGAACACCGGGGAGCTGTTTTTT. Translation gives CASSSRLAGGNTGELFF.

This sequence joins TRBV9 and TRBJ1-4; 9 nucleotides line up with TRBD1. From germline, CDR1 is SGDLS and CDR2 YYNGEE. This CDR3 is built from 15 residues. With 2 bases clipped from V and 6 bases from J, the junction kept 5 bases outside the gene matches. This CDR3 reads CASSVGTGFDEKLFF. The CDR3 DNA follows: TGTGCCAGCAGCGTGGGGACAGGGTTCGATGAAAAACTGTTTTTT.

As to this clone: The sample carries other DNA sequences with the same CDR3. This CDR3 is CASSLLGPLAGAPYEQYF. CDR3 nucleotides: TGTGCCAGCAGCCTCCTAGGGCCACTAGCGGGAGCCCCCTACGAGCAGTACTTC. The chain carries TRBV14 and TRBJ2-7; 11 nucleotides align to TRBD2. The V gene end was trimmed by 4 bases and the J gene end by 2 bases; junction bases not matched to a gene: 13. Germline V gene lookup returns CDR1 SGHDN and CDR2 FVKESK. This CDR3 comprises 18 residues.

The rearrangement uses TRBV27 and TRBJ2-3, with D unclear. V lost 6 bases and J 5 bases, leaving 6 bases between the germline ends. Germline loops: CDR1 MNHEY, CDR2 SMNVEV (reference sequence). The CDR3 runs to 11 residues. The CDR3 DNA sequence: TGTGCCAGCAGGGGCTTAGATACGCAGTATTTT. Its translation: CASRGLDTQYF.

The CDR3 DNA is TGTGCCAGCAGCTTGGGACCCACCAGGACCGGGGAGCTGTTTTTT. This codes for CASSLGPTRTGELFF. The chain has TRBV5-5 and TRBJ2-2; D is ambiguous. The V and J ends lost 0 bases and 5 bases respectively, with 11 bases between them. This CDR3 comprises 15 residues. Germline CDR1 is SGHKS and CDR2 is YYEKEE (reference sequence).

The chain has TRBV5-4 and TRBJ2-7, with a possible D match to TRBD1 (5 bases). In germline, CDR1 is SGHNT, CDR2 YYREEE (reference sequence). V lost 4 bases and J lost 1, with 18 bases in between. The CDR3 covers 16 residues. This CDR3 is CASSLGGQGISYEQYF. CDR3 nucleotides: TGTGCCAGCAGCCTAGGTGGGCAGGGAATTTCCTACGAGCAGTACTTC.

This clone occurred a few times. The chain couples TRBV21-1 to TRBJ1-4. TRBV21-1 is deemed a pseudogene. The CDR3 consists of 17 residues. The CDR3 loop reads CASSKAIGVGSNEKLFF. DNA for the CDR3: TGTGCCAGCAGCAAAGCTATCGGGGTGGGAAGTAATGAAAAACTGTTTTTT.

The V call is TRBV2, the J call TRBJ2-7; TRBD2 agrees at 9 bases. The CDR3 covers 14 residues. Germline lookup yields CDR1 SNHLY and CDR2 FYNNEI. Trimming cost V 7 bases and J 5 bases; bases outside gene matches: 9. CDR3 sequence reads: CASNAGTSNHEQYF. As DNA, the CDR3 is TGTGCCAGCAACGCCGGGACTAGCAACCACGAGCAGTACTTC. Full variable domain (outside the CDR3, taken from reference TRBV2 and TRBJ2-7): EPEVTQTPSHQVTQMGQEVILRCVPISNHLYFYWYRQILGQKVEFLVSFYNNEISEKSEIFDDQFSVERPDGSNFTLKIRSTKLEDSAMYFCASNAGTSNHEQYFGPGTRLTVT.

The table lists this clone with a count of one. Here the CDR3 reads CASRGQARTEAFF. CDR3 coding DNA: TGTGCCAGCAGGGGACAGGCGAGGACTGAAGCTTTCTTT. This sequence joins TRBV28 and TRBJ1-1; 8 positions match TRBD1. The CDR3 has 13 residues. Per the germline V gene, CDR1 is MDHEN and CDR2 is SYDVKM. Losses at the gene ends were 6 bases for V and 5 bases for J; bases not matched to a gene: 5.

This clone has only a few counts. This chain joins TRBV10-1 and TRBJ2-2; 12 bases are shared with TRBD1. V shed 4 bases and J 4 bases; nucleotides not matched to a gene: 10. CDR1 and CDR2 from the germline V gene are WNHNN and SYGVQD (reference sequence). The CDR3 consists of 18 residues. The chain's CDR3 is CASSGQGTGGAGTGELFF. The CDR3 DNA is TGCGCCAGCAGTGGCCAAGGGACAGGGGGCGCGGGCACCGGGGAGCTGTTTTTT.

The chain recombines TRBV18 with TRBJ2-4; 10 nucleotides align to TRBD2. Looked up from germline, CDR1 is KGHSH and CDR2 is LQKENI. Unmatched junction bases numbered 13, after V lost 6 bases and J lost 8 bases. CDR3 length: 16 residues. CDR3 sequence: CASSPTPTSGKDIQYF. In DNA, the CDR3 is TGTGCCAGCTCTCCCACCCCTACTAGCGGGAAGGACATTCAGTACTTC.

V gene TRBV19 combines with J gene TRBJ2-1; 12 bases fit TRBD2. Germline V gene data show CDR1 as LNHDA and CDR2 as SQIVND (reference sequence). The CDR3 is 15 amino acids. The junction had 8 bases not matched to a gene; V was cut back by 4 bases and J by 10 bases. The chain's CDR3 is CASSTLAGGRGEQFF. The CDR3 nucleotides are TGTGCCAGTAGTACCCTAGCGGGAGGGCGGGGGGAGCAGTTCTTC.

The chain uses TRBV7-9 and TRBJ1-1; no firm D call. Germline assignment: CDR1 SEHNR and CDR2 FQNEAQ (reference sequence). The V end lost 5 bases, the J end lost 4 bases, and 8 bases lay between the germline ends. The CDR3 runs to 12 residues. CDR3 DNA: TGTGCCAGCAGCGAATCGGGCACTGAAGCTTTCTTT. Translation gives CASSESGTEAFF.

This rearrangement joins TRBV7-6 to TRBJ1-6; D possibly corresponds to TRBD1 (5 bases). The CDR3 runs to 13 residues. V lost 5 bases and J 8 bases, leaving 10 bases between the germline ends. Germline assignment: CDR1 SGHVS and CDR2 FNYEAQ. Here the CDR3 reads CASSPGSDSPLHF. CDR3 nucleotide sequence: TGTGCCAGCAGCCCAGGGTCAGATTCACCCCTCCACTTT.

This sequence joins TRBV6-5 and TRBJ1-5, with a possible D match to TRBD1 (6 bases). CDR1 and CDR2 (germline): MNHEY, SVGAGI. Trimming cost V 6 bases and J 4 bases, with 16 bases left between them. This CDR3 comprises 15 residues. The CDR3 region is CASRATGTHNQPQHF. CDR3 bases: TGTGCCAGCAGAGCAACCGGGACACATAATCAGCCCCAGCATTTT.

The gene calls are TRBV28 and TRBJ2-5; maybe TRBD2 (5 bases). The CDR3 is 11 amino acids. V dropped 6 bases and J dropped 11 bases, with 13 bases sitting between them. The germline CDR1 and CDR2 sequences are MDHEN and SYDVKM. For the CDR3, the DNA is TGTGCCAGCAGATCAGACTGGAGGCAGTACTTC. This sequence encodes CASRSDWRQYF.

The chain has TRBV28 and TRBJ2-1; TRBD2 matches at 11 bases. The CDR3 sequence is 14 residues long. V dropped 5 bases and J dropped 7; count of bases not matched to a gene: 4. CDR1 is MDHEN and CDR2 is SYDVKM in the germline V gene. CDR3 bases: TGTGCCAGCAGTGCGCTAGCGGGAGGTAATGAGCAGTTCTTC. Residues: CASSALAGGNEQFF. The whole variable domain, filled in from reference TRBV28 and TRBJ2-1, reads DVKVTQSSRYLVKRTGEKVFLECVQDMDHENMFWYRQDPGLGLRLIYFSYDVKMKEKGDIPEGYSVSREKKERFSLILESASTNQTSMYLCASSALAGGNEQFFGPGTRLTVL.

This chain joins TRBV28 and TRBJ2-2, with D possibly TRBD2 on 6 matching bases. V lost 7 bases and J 0 bases, leaving 12 bases between the germline ends. CDR3 length: 15 residues. Germline V gives CDR1 MDHEN, CDR2 SYDVKM. The chain's CDR3 is CASIGGLANTGELFF. In DNA, the CDR3 is TGTGCCAGCATCGGGGGTCTCGCGAACACCGGGGAGCTGTTTTTT.